The TCR beta chain under discussion was sequenced for a study of blood T cells in healthy people across ages. The authors ran a second PCR of about 6 to 12 cycles using a sample-barcoded 5' primer and a J-beta primer mix. TCRdb passed the 5' RACE reads through MiXCR, listing each CDR3 protein once. The sample contains 1.5 million to 2 million distinct CDR3 sequences, 28% of which appear only once. The CDR3 is made up of 14 amino acids. In germline, CDR1 is SNHLY, CDR2 FYNNEI. Russia was home to the donors, healthy Caucasian individuals aged roughly 6 to 90. Material for sequencing was blood. The sequence derives from a woman in her 30s in good health. J is TRBJ2-1 and V is TRBV2; the D gene is possibly TRBD2 (5 bases). The J call may not be correct, given that the DNA end is closer to TRBJ2-7. The CDR3 region has the DNA TGTGCCAGCATCCAGGTCGTAGGCCGGGGTGAGCAGTACTTC. Residues: CASIQVVGRGEQYF.